This passage covers 8 T cell receptor beta chains from one sample sequenced in a study of T cell repertoires in cytomegalovirus infection. A single record per CDR3 protein comes from TCRdb applying MiXCR to the reads. The table includes 560,000 or so distinct CDR3 sequences, 16% detected once. Specimen: CD8+ T cells from PBMCs. The receptors here all came from a human donor in good health (CMV status not recorded). Some clones in this sample may be carry-over from other donors' samples.

In this sample, this clonotype turned up once. One end of the junction fails to match germline, which may point to a read error. The chain carries TRBV27 and TRBJ2-7; tentatively, D is TRBD2 (6 bases). The V gene's germline CDR1 is MNHEY and CDR2 SMNVEV (reference sequence). The CDR3 loop spans 14 amino acids. CDR3 region: CVSSSGTGAYEQYF. CDR3 bases: TGTGTCAGCAGTTCCGGGACTGGAGCCTACGAGCAGTACTTC.

V and J are TRBV7-9 and TRBJ1-4, with no clear D. The CDR3 loop spans 14 amino acids. CDR1 and CDR2 from the germline V gene are SEHNR and FQNEAQ (reference sequence). Trimming removed 5 bases from V and 4 bases from J, with 11 bases in between. As DNA, the CDR3 is TGTGCCAGCAGCCATGCCAGCCATAATGAAAAACTGTTTTTT. Protein: CASSHASHNEKLFF.

The chain uses TRBV9 and TRBJ2-2; 9 bases line up with TRBD1. The CDR3 has 16 residues. Germline values: CDR1 SGDLS, CDR2 YYNGEE. The V segment lost 3 bases and the J segment 5 bases; nucleotides outside the gene matches: 8. The CDR3 sequence is CASSAVGQGNTGELFF. CDR3 nucleotide sequence: TGTGCCAGCAGCGCCGTCGGACAGGGGAATACCGGGGAGCTGTTTTTT.

For this clonotype: An end of the junction differs from the germline gene, which may be a read error. The chain links TRBV11-2 to TRBJ1-1; D is possibly TRBD1 (6 bases). Germline V gene lookup returns CDR1 SGHAT and CDR2 FQNNGV. This CDR3 is 16 amino acids long. DNA for the CDR3: TGTGCCAGCAGCTTAGAGGGGGCGTCGGCCTACACTGAAGTTTTCTTT. Translated, it gives CASSLEGASAYTEVFF. Drawing the rest from reference TRBV11-2 and TRBJ1-1, the complete variable domain is EAGVAQSPRYKIIEKRQSVAFWCNPISGHATLYWYQQILGQGPKLLIQFQNNGVVDDSQLPKDRFSAERLKGVDSTLKIQPAKLEDSAVYLCASSLEGASAYTEVFFGQGTRLTVV.

This chain joins TRBV12-3 or TRBV12-4 and TRBJ2-4; no definite D call. This CDR3 is built from 12 residues. V was trimmed by 8 bases and J by 5 bases, leaving 10 bases between them. CDR3 sequence reads: CASGFKENIQYF. DNA for the CDR3: TGTGCCAGCGGATTTAAGGAAAACATTCAGTACTTC.

This clonotype was seen a few times. The J gene is TRBJ2-2, the V gene TRBV6-5; D uncertain. V shed 4 bases and J shed 0 bases, with 9 bases lying between them. Germline CDR1 is MNHEY and CDR2 is SVGAGI. The CDR3 has 15 amino acids. CDR3: CASSFGNANTGELFF. The CDR3 nucleotides read TGTGCCAGCAGTTTTGGAAACGCGAACACCGGGGAGCTGTTTTTT.

This clonotype was picked up a small number of times. This sequence joins TRBV20-1 and TRBJ1-2; TRBD1 agrees at 7 bases. This CDR3 has 15 amino acids. Per germline, CDR1 DFQATT and CDR2 SNEGSKA (reference sequence). With 0 bases clipped from V and 6 bases from J, the junction kept 10 bases outside the gene matches. DNA for the CDR3: TGCAGTGCTAGAGACCTTTTGACAGGGATCGATGGCTACACCTTC. Translating gives CSARDLLTGIDGYTF.

This clonotype was detected a few times. V and J are TRBV4-1 and TRBJ1-1; TRBD1 is a possible D gene (5 bases). The CDR3 contains 14 residues. V shed 4 bases and J shed 4 bases, with 13 bases lying between them. From germline, CDR1 is MGHRA and CDR2 YSYEKL. The CDR3 sequence is CASSPGTLATEAFF. The CDR3 nucleotides are TGCGCCAGCAGCCCCGGGACTTTGGCCACTGAAGCTTTCTTT.